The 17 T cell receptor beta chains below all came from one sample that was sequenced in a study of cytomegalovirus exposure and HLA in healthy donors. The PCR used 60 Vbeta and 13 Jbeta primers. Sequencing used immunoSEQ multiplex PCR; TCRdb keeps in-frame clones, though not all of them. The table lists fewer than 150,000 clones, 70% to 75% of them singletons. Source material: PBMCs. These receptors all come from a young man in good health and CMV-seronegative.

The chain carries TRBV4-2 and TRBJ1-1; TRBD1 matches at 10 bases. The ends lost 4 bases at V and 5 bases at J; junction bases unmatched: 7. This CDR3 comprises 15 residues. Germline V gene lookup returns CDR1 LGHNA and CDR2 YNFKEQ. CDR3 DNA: TGTGCCAGCAGCCGGACCCCGGACAGGGGGACTGAAGCTTTCTTT. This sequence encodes CASSRTPDRGTEAFF.

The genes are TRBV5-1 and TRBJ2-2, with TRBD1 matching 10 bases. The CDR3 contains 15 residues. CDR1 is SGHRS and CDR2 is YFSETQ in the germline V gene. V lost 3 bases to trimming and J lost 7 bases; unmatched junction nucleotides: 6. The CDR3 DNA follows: TGCGCCAGCAGCTCCGGGACAGGGGTTGGCGGGGAGCTGTTTTTT. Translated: CASSSGTGVGGELFF.

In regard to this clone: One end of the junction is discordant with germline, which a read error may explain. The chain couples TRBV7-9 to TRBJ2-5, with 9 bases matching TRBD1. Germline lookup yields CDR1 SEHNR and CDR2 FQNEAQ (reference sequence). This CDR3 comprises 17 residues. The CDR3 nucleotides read TGTTCCAGCAGCTTAGGAGGACAGGGGAGAGGGCAAGAGACCCAGTACTTC. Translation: CSSSLGGQGRGQETQYF. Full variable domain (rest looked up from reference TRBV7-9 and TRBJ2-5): DTGVSQNPRHKITKRGQNVTFRCDPISEHNRLYWYRQTLGQGPEFLTYFQNEAQLEKSRLLSDRFSAERPKGSFSTLEIQRTEQGDSAMYLCSSSLGGQGRGQETQYFGPGTRLLVL.

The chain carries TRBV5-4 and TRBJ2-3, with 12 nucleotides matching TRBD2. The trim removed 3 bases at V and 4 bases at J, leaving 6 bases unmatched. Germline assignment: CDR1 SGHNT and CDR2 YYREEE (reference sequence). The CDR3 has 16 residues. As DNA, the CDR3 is TGTGCCAGCAGCTGGAAGCTAGCGGGGGGGCCAGATACGCAGTATTTT. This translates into CASSWKLAGGPDTQYF. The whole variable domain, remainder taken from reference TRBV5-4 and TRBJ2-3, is ETGVTQSPTHLIKTRGQQVTLRCSSQSGHNTVSWYQQALGQGPQFIFQYYREEENGRGNFPPRFSGLQFPNYSSELNVNALELDDSALYLCASSWKLAGGPDTQYFGPGTRLTVL.

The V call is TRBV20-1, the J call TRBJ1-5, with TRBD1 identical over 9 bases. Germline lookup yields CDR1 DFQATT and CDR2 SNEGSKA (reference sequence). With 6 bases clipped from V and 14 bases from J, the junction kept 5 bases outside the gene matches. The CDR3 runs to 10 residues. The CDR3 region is CSAPGQGEHF. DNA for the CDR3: TGCAGTGCACCGGGACAGGGCGAGCATTTT.

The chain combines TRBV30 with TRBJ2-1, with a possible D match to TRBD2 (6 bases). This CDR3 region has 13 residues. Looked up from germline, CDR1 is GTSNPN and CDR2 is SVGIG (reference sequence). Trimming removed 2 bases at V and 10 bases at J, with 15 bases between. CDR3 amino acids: CAWSLERVDEQFF. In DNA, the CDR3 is TGTGCCTGGAGTCTAGAGCGGGTCGACGAGCAGTTCTTC.

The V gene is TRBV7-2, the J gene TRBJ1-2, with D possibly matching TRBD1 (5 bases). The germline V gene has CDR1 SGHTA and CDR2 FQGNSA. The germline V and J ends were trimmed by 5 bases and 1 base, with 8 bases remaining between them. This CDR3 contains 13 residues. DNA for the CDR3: TGTGCCAGCAGCGGCAGGGTTAACTATGGCTACACCTTC. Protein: CASSGRVNYGYTF.

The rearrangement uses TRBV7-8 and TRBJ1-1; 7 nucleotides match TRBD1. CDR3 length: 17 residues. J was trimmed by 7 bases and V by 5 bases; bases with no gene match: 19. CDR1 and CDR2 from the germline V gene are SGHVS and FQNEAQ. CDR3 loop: CASSHTKTGPEQGEAFF. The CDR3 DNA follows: TGTGCCAGCAGCCACACGAAGACAGGGCCCGAACAGGGTGAAGCTTTCTTT.

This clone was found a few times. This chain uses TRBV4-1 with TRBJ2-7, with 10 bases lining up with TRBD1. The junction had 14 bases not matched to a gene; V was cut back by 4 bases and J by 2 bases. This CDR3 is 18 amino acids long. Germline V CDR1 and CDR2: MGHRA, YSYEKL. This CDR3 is CASSLQMTGTGEPYEQYF. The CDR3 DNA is TGCGCCAGCAGCCTTCAAATGACCGGGACAGGGGAGCCCTACGAGCAGTACTTC.

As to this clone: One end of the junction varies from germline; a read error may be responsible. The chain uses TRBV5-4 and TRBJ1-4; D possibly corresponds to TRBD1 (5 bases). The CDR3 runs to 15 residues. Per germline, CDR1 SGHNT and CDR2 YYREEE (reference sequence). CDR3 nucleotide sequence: TGTGCCGGCAGCTTGGGTTCAGGGATTAATGAAAAACTGTTTTTT. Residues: CAGSLGSGINEKLFF.

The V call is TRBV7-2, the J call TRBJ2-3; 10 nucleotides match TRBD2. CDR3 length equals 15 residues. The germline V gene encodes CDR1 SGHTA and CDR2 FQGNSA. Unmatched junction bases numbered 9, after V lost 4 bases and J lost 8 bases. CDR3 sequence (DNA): TGTGCCAGCAGCTCACCTCTAGCGGGAGAAGGTACGCAGTATTTT. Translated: CASSSPLAGEGTQYF. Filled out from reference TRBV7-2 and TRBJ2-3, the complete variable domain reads GAGVSQSPSNKVTEKGKDVELRCDPISGHTALYWYRQSLGQGLEFLIYFQGNSAPDKSGLPSDRFSAERTGGSVSTLTIQRTQQEDSAVYLCASSSPLAGEGTQYFGPGTRLTVL.

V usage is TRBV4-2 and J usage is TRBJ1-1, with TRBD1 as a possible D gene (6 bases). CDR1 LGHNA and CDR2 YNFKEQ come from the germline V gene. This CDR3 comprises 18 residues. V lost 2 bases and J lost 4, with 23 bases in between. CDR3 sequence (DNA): TGTGCCAGCAGCCAAAACCCTTCCTCCGGACAAGGGGGCACTGAAGCTTTCTTT. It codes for CASSQNPSSGQGGTEAFF.

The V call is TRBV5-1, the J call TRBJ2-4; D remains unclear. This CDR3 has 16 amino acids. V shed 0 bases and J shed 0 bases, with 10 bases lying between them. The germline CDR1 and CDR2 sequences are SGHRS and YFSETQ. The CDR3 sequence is CASSLGTQLAKNIQYF. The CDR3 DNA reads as TGCGCCAGCAGCTTGGGAACACAGTTAGCCAAAAACATTCAGTACTTC. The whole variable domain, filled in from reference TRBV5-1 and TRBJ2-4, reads KAGVTQTPRYLIKTRGQQVTLSCSPISGHRSVSWYQQTPGQGLQFLFEYFSETQRNKGNFPGRFSGRQFSNSRSEMNVSTLELGDSALYLCASSLGTQLAKNIQYFGAGTRLSVL.

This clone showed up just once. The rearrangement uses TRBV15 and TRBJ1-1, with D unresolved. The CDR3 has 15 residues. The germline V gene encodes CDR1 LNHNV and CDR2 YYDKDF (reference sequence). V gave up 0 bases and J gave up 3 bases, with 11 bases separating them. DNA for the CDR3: TGTGCCACCAGCAGAGATCAGGAACAGCACACTGAAGCTTTCTTT. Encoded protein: CATSRDQEQHTEAFF.

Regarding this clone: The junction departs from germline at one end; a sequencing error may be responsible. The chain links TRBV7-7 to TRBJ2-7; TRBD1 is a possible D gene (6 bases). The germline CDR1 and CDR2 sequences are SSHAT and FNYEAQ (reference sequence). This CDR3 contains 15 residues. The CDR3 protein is CASSLGTSATYEQYF. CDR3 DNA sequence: TGTGCTAGCAGCTTAGGGACATCCGCTACCTACGAGCAGTACTTC. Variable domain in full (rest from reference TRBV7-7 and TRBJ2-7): GAGVSQSPRYKVTKRGQDVTLRCDPISSHATLYWYQQALGQGPEFLTYFNYEAQPDKSGLPSDRFSAERPEGSISTLTIQRTEQRDSAMYRCASSLGTSATYEQYFGPGTRLTVT.

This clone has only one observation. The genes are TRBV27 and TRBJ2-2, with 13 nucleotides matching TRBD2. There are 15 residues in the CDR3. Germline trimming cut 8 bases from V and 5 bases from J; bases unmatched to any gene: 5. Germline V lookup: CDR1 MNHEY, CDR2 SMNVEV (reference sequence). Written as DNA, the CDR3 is TGTGCCAGCGGGGCGGGACTAGCGGGAACCGGGGAGCTGTTTTTT. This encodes CASGAGLAGTGELFF.

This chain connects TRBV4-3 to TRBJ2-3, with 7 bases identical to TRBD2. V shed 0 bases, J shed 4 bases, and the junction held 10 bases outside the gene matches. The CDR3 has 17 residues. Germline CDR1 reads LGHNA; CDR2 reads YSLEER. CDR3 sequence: CASSQDAQRGDSDTQYF. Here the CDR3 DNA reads TGCGCCAGCAGCCAAGATGCCCAGCGGGGAGACTCAGATACGCAGTATTTT.